The 15 T cell receptor beta chains in this list originate from one sample, sequenced in a study of blood T cell repertoires in COVID-19. The table came from immunoSEQ multiplex PCR; TCRdb's copy has only in-frame clones and leaves some out. The sample carries roughly 450,000 clones, about 92% recorded once. Sequencing was performed on PBMCs or T cells enriched from blood (not recorded which). The receptors originated from a man between 18 and 29 years old who had recovered from COVID-19.

The V and J genes are TRBV19 and TRBJ1-1; 10 nucleotides match TRBD1. The V segment lost 1 base and the J segment 3 bases; nucleotides outside the gene matches: 2. CDR3 length: 15 residues. The germline gives CDR1 LNHDA, CDR2 SQIVND (reference sequence). The CDR3: CASSIAGQGHTEAFF. CDR3 sequence (DNA): TGTGCCAGTAGTATAGCGGGACAGGGGCACACTGAAGCTTTCTTT.

V and J are TRBV27 and TRBJ2-2; TRBD1 matches 8 bases. Germline values: CDR1 MNHEY, CDR2 SMNVEV (reference sequence). This CDR3 comprises 14 residues. The V gene end was trimmed by 3 bases and the J gene end by 6 bases; junction bases not matched to a gene: 3. The chain's CDR3 is CASSLTGVAGELFF. The CDR3 nucleotides read TGTGCCAGCAGTTTGACAGGGGTGGCCGGGGAGCTGTTTTTT.

V usage is TRBV30 and J usage is TRBJ1-5; no clear D. Trimming took 0 bases from V and 4 from J, leaving 7 bases between them. Germline V CDR1 and CDR2: GTSNPN, SVGIG (reference sequence). The CDR3 runs to 13 residues. CDR3 sequence reads: CAWSVEGNQPQHF. In DNA, the CDR3 is TGTGCCTGGAGTGTAGAGGGAAATCAGCCCCAGCATTTT. Full variable domain (missing parts from reference TRBV30 and TRBJ1-5): SQTIHQWPATLVQPVGSPLSLECTVEGTSNPNLYWYRQAAGRGLQLLFYSVGIGQISSEVPQNLSASRPQDRQFILSSKKLLLSDSGFYLCAWSVEGNQPQHFGDGTRLSIL.

As concerns this clone: A junction boundary mismatches the germline segment, possibly from a read error. This sequence joins TRBV2 and TRBJ1-1; D gene uncertain. The CDR3 is made up of 16 amino acids. Germline V lookup: CDR1 SNHLY, CDR2 FYNNEI. CDR3 loop: CASSEVVVARNTEAFF. DNA of the CDR3: TGTGCCAGCAGCGAAGTTGTTGTGGCTCGGAACACTGAAGCTTTCTTT. The variable domain in full, completed from reference TRBV2 and TRBJ1-1, reads EPEVTQTPSHQVTQMGQEVILRCVPISNHLYFYWYRQILGQKVEFLVSFYNNEISEKSEIFDDQFSVERPDGSNFTLKIRSTKLEDSAMYFCASSEVVVARNTEAFFGQGTRLTVV.

The chain couples TRBV5-4 to TRBJ1-6; no clear D. Looked up from germline, CDR1 is SGHNT and CDR2 is YYREEE (reference sequence). The V end lost 0 bases, the J end lost 6 bases, and 7 bases lay between the germline ends. The CDR3 covers 14 residues. Written as DNA, the CDR3 is TGTGCCAGCAGCTTGGCTGGGCGTAATTCACCCCTCCACTTT. The encoded protein is CASSLAGRNSPLHF.

The chain has TRBV21-1 and TRBJ1-3; TRBD1, the table's D call, was not compared with the DNA. TRBV21-1 is a documented pseudogene. This CDR3 is 20 amino acids long. CDR3 sequence reads: CASSKNFWDRGRVGGNTIYF. The CDR3 DNA follows: TGTGCCAGCAGCAAAAATTTTTGGGACAGGGGGCGAGTAGGTGGAAACACCATATATTTT.

V is TRBV10-3 and J is TRBJ1-1; TRBD1 matches at 7 bases. The CDR3 totals 14 residues. Per the germline V gene, CDR1 is ENHRY and CDR2 is SYGVKD. J lost 3 bases, V lost 2 bases, and 3 bases had no gene match. The CDR3 DNA reads TGTGCCATCAGTGAGATACAGGGGCACACTGAAGCTTTCTTT. This translates into CAISEIQGHTEAFF.

The chain joins TRBV5-6 to TRBJ1-1; 7 bases align to TRBD1. With V trimmed by 1 base and J by 1 base, 4 bases remained unmatched. Germline V gene data show CDR1 as SGHDT and CDR2 as YYEEEE. The CDR3 totals 15 residues. The CDR3 DNA reads as TGTGCCAGCAGCTTGATAAGACAGGGGAACACTGAAGCTTTCTTT. Its translation: CASSLIRQGNTEAFF.

This clone is a singleton in its sample. V and J are TRBV29-1 and TRBJ1-4; D remains unclear. The CDR3 contains 13 residues. V shed 4 bases and J shed 8 bases, with 14 bases lying between them. The germline V gene encodes CDR1 SQVTM and CDR2 ANQGSEA. The CDR3 DNA sequence: TGCAGCGTTGGGTCTGGTGTAGCCGAAAAACTGTTTTTT. It translates to CSVGSGVAEKLFF.

J is TRBJ2-2 and V is TRBV28, with a tentative D call TRBD2 (5 bases). The CDR3 is made up of 16 amino acids. Trimming removed 10 bases at V and 0 bases at J, with 18 bases between. Germline V lookup: CDR1 MDHEN, CDR2 SYDVKM. The CDR3 here is CATVGGAEANTGELFF. In DNA form, the CDR3 reads TGTGCCACAGTAGGTGGAGCGGAAGCGAACACCGGGGAGCTGTTTTTT.

This chain joins TRBV10-1 and TRBJ1-6; 8 bases are a match to TRBD1. Germline CDR1 and CDR2: WNHNN and SYGVQD (reference sequence). CDR3 length equals 13 residues. V lost 5 bases, J lost 10 bases, and 4 bases stayed unmatched. The CDR3 sequence is CASSRDRSSPLHF. DNA of the CDR3: TGCGCCAGCAGTCGGGACAGGTCGTCACCCCTCCACTTT.

The chain recombines TRBV5-1 with TRBJ2-5; 9 positions match TRBD2. Germline CDR1 SGHRS, CDR2 YFSETQ. The junction had 7 bases not matched to a gene; V was cut back by 4 bases and J by 3 bases. CDR3 length: 15 residues. The CDR3 is CASSKWIAGEETQYF. The DNA of the CDR3 is TGCGCCAGCAGCAAGTGGATAGCGGGAGAAGAGACCCAGTACTTC.

The chain uses TRBV30 and TRBJ1-1; D not certain. The CDR3 covers 15 residues. Germline V gene data show CDR1 as GTSNPN and CDR2 as SVGIG (reference sequence). Trimming took off 0 bases at V and 5 bases at J, with 16 bases between the two ends. The CDR3 spells CAWSVLRRGRTEAFF. In DNA form, the CDR3 reads TGTGCCTGGAGTGTACTTCGTAGAGGAAGGACTGAAGCTTTCTTT.

The gene calls are TRBV11-2 and TRBJ2-3, with 11 positions matching TRBD2. Germline V lookup: CDR1 SGHAT, CDR2 FQNNGV. The J segment lost 1 base and the V segment lost 5 bases, leaving 14 bases of the junction unmatched. CDR3 length: 19 residues. The CDR3 DNA reads as TGTGCCAGCAGCACCCGACTAGCGGGAAGGTATGAAGGCACAGATACGCAGTATTTT. The encoded protein is CASSTRLAGRYEGTDTQYF. The variable domain in full, completed from reference TRBV11-2 and TRBJ2-3, reads EAGVAQSPRYKIIEKRQSVAFWCNPISGHATLYWYQQILGQGPKLLIQFQNNGVVDDSQLPKDRFSAERLKGVDSTLKIQPAKLEDSAVYLCASSTRLAGRYEGTDTQYFGPGTRLTVL.

The rearrangement links TRBV28 to TRBJ1-2, with TRBD1 matching over 7 bases. CDR1 is MDHEN and CDR2 is SYDVKM in the germline V gene. CDR3 size: 16 residues. Germline trimming cut 4 bases from V and 8 bases from J; bases unmatched to any gene: 16. CDR3 sequence reads: CASSSGTVHLPGGYTF. In DNA form, the CDR3 reads TGTGCCAGCAGTTCGGGGACAGTCCATCTCCCTGGGGGCTACACCTTC.